This T cell receptor beta chain was recovered during a study of blood T cell repertoires in COVID-19. Study context: The United States, Italy and Spain supplied acute and convalescent COVID-19 samples.

CDR3 length: 19 amino acids. Germline assignment: CDR1 SGDLS and CDR2 YYNGEE. V shed 3 bases and J 0 bases; nucleotides not matched to a gene: 12. Study processing details: From reference gene primer amplification, estimates of nucleated cell counts were derived. The assay was immunoSEQ multiplex PCR, and TCRdb's table has in-frame clones only and misses some. The D gene and trimming were derived from the DNA, and the V and J assignments and clone size from that table. The table shows over 250,000 clones, with 80% to 90% occurring only once. Cohort placement rested on clinical history that participants reported themselves. Two negative PCRs, clearance, or symptom resolution had been documented for recovered Cohort 3 donors.

The sequence derives from a young woman who had recovered from COVID-19. Sequencing input: PBMCs or T cells enriched from blood (not recorded which). The V call is TRBV9, the J call TRBJ2-6, with 7 bases that match TRBD1. The CDR3 is CASSAVGQLVLSGANVLTF. The CDR3 nucleotides are TGTGCCAGCAGCGCGGTGGGACAGTTAGTCCTCTCTGGGGCCAACGTCCTGACTTTC.